A single sample is the source of the 26 T cell receptor beta chains below, sequenced in a study of T-cell reconstitution after alpha-beta-depleted transplantation in children. Preparation of the TCRbeta library involved a method that used unique molecular identifiers. TCRdb passed the PCR reads through MiXCR, listing each CDR3 protein once. The data show approximately 520,000 distinct CDR3 sequences, with more than 9.5% seen just once and around 15% held by the top ten. The input for sequencing was PBMCs, mostly from graft donor cells, taken 180 days after TCRalphabeta/CD19-depleted stem cell transplant. These receptor sequences come from a female patient aged 2-9 years who had a stem cell transplant for aplastic anemia, so the T cells may come from the graft donor.

The rearrangement uses TRBV10-3 and TRBJ2-7; 11 bases fit TRBD2. Per germline, CDR1 ENHRY and CDR2 SYGVKD. This CDR3 spans 21 amino acids. V lost 3 bases and J lost 3; bases outside the gene matches: 22. CDR3 sequence: CAISEIRVAGGPNKYRYEQYV. CDR3 DNA: TGTGCCATCAGTGAAATCAGGGTAGCGGGAGGGCCCAACAAATACCGCTACGAGCAGTACGTC.

The chain links TRBV21-1 to TRBJ2-7; the table's D call of TRBD1 was not tested on the DNA. TRBV21-1 is reported as a pseudogene. The CDR3 covers 15 residues. This chain's CDR3 is CASSAAGTGWNEQYF. CDR3 bases: TGTGCCAGCAGCGCCGCCGGGACAGGGTGGAACGAGCAGTACTTC.

The V call is TRBV20-1, the J call TRBJ2-1; no clear D. V was clipped by 0 bases and J by 5 bases, with 11 bases between them. The CDR3 runs to 14 residues. Per germline, CDR1 DFQATT and CDR2 SNEGSKA (reference sequence). The CDR3 reads CSARDWAEHNEQFF. The CDR3 nucleotides read TGCAGTGCTAGAGATTGGGCGGAACACAATGAGCAGTTCTTC.

This sequence joins TRBV20-1 and TRBJ2-3; 10 bases line up with TRBD2. CDR1 DFQATT and CDR2 SNEGSKA come from the germline V gene (reference sequence). This CDR3 comprises 13 residues. V gave up 7 bases and J gave up 1 base; unmatched junction bases: 2. CDR3 region: CSGGTSGTDTQYF. The CDR3 nucleotides are TGCAGTGGGGGGACTAGCGGCACAGATACGCAGTATTTT.

This clonotype was observed a handful of times. V and J are TRBV7-8 and TRBJ1-6; the D is unclear. Trimming pared 5 bases from V and 3 bases from J, leaving 14 bases between. CDR1 and CDR2 from the germline V gene are SGHVS and FQNEAQ. The CDR3 covers 16 residues. This CDR3 is CASSLPTESYNSPLHF. CDR3 in DNA: TGTGCCAGCAGCCTACCAACTGAGAGCTATAATTCACCCCTCCACTTT.

This clonotype came up many times. The chain links TRBV6-2 or TRBV6-3 to TRBJ2-2, with TRBD2 matching over 13 bases. Looked up from germline, CDR1 is MNHEY and CDR2 is SVGEGT. The CDR3 runs to 16 residues. V dropped 6 bases and J dropped 5; count of bases not matched to a gene: 6. The CDR3 DNA follows: TGTGCCAGCAGGAGACTAGCGGGAGGTATAACCGGGGAGCTGTTTTTT. Its protein product is CASRRLAGGITGELFF.

The chain links TRBV3-1 to TRBJ2-5, with TRBD2 identical over 11 bases. This CDR3 spans 16 amino acids. The ends lost 5 bases at V and 1 base at J; junction bases unmatched: 6. CDR1 is LGHDT and CDR2 is YNNKEL in the germline V gene (reference sequence). The CDR3: CASSDGTSGLQETQYF. In DNA, the CDR3 is TGTGCCAGCAGCGACGGGACTAGCGGCCTCCAAGAGACCCAGTACTTC.

DNA of the CDR3: TGTGCCAGCAGTCTCAGGCGGACTAGCGGGCGCTACGAGCAGTACTTC. Residues: CASSLRRTSGRYEQYF. The chain recombines TRBV11-2 with TRBJ2-7; 11 bases fit TRBD2. After removal of 6 bases from V and 3 bases from J, the junction contained 10 bases not matched to a gene. This CDR3 has 16 amino acids. From germline, CDR1 is SGHAT and CDR2 FQNNGV.

This clonotype was counted between two and nine times. The chain has TRBV6-2 or TRBV6-3 and TRBJ2-7; D is possibly TRBD1 (7 bases). CDR3 length: 15 residues. V was pared by 2 bases and J by 1 base, with 12 bases between. Germline values: CDR1 MNHEY, CDR2 SVGEGT. CDR3 sequence: CASSYGGTVSYEQYF. CDR3 DNA: TGTGCCAGCAGTTACGGCGGGACAGTATCCTACGAGCAGTACTTC.

The V gene is TRBV27, the J gene TRBJ1-2; 9 positions match TRBD1. CDR1 is MNHEY and CDR2 is SMNVEV in the germline V gene (reference sequence). V trimming: 6 bases; J trimming: 2 bases; junction bases outside the gene matches: 7. The CDR3 totals 15 residues. Written as DNA, the CDR3 is TGTGCCAGCAGGGGCGGGGACAGGGTGAACTATGGCTACACCTTC. Translated, it gives CASRGGDRVNYGYTF.

The table lists this clonotype with many counts. The chain has TRBV4-3 and TRBJ2-3, with D possibly matching TRBD2 (7 bases). Germline CDR1 reads LGHNA; CDR2 reads YSLEER. Trimming removed 0 bases at V and 1 base at J, with 11 bases between. The CDR3 sequence is 16 residues long. The CDR3 region is CASSQDWGGRTDTQYF. The CDR3 coding sequence is TGCGCCAGCAGCCAAGATTGGGGGGGCCGCACAGATACGCAGTATTTT.

The rearrangement joins TRBV21-1 to TRBJ1-2. TRBV21-1 is a pseudogene. The length of the CDR3 is 14 residues. The CDR3 nucleotides read TGTGCCAGCATTGAGACTGCCCTTAACTATGGCTACACCTTC. This encodes CASIETALNYGYTF.

This clonotype was recorded many times. The chain couples TRBV15 to TRBJ1-5; 7 nucleotides line up with TRBD1. CDR1 and CDR2 from the germline V gene are LNHNV and YYDKDF (reference sequence). This CDR3 region has 15 residues. Germline trimming cut 5 bases from V and 3 bases from J; bases unmatched to any gene: 7. CDR3 in amino acids: CATSQGGWVNQPQHF. In nucleotides, the CDR3 is TGTGCCACCAGCCAAGGGGGCTGGGTCAATCAGCCCCAGCATTTT. The whole variable domain, remainder taken from reference TRBV15 and TRBJ1-5, is DAMVIQNPRYQVTQFGKPVTLSCSQTLNHNVMYWYQQKSSQAPKLLFHYYDKDFNNEADTPDNFQSRRPNTSFCFLDIRSPGLGDTAMYLCATSQGGWVNQPQHFGDGTRLSIL.

The table lists this clonotype with a few counts. The rearrangement links TRBV12-3 or TRBV12-4 to TRBJ2-1; 13 nucleotides align to TRBD2. Germline trimming cut 3 bases from V and 9 bases from J; bases unmatched to any gene: 5. CDR3 size: 15 residues. The CDR3 DNA is TGTGCCAGCAGTTTTACAGGACTAGCGGGAGTTGAGCAGTTCTTC. This encodes CASSFTGLAGVEQFF.

This sequence joins TRBV7-2 and TRBJ2-1; 7 nucleotides match TRBD2. Trimming took 5 bases from V and 0 from J; bases not matched to a gene: 7. CDR1 and CDR2 (germline): SGHTA, FQGNSA. This CDR3 contains 16 residues. CDR3 nucleotide sequence: TGTGCCAGCAGCCTAAGCGGGATGAGCTCCTACAATGAGCAGTTCTTC. It encodes CASSLSGMSSYNEQFF.

Only a few counts were recorded for this clonotype. The chain joins TRBV7-3 to TRBJ2-5; D perhaps matches TRBD2 (6 bases). Trimming removed 1 base at V and 5 bases at J, with 23 bases between. The length of the CDR3 is 18 residues. The germline CDR1 and CDR2 sequences are SGHTA and FQGTGA. The CDR3 here is CASSLKPSTSSRGETQYF. The CDR3 coding sequence is TGTGCCAGCAGCTTAAAGCCGTCAACAAGTTCCCGGGGGGAGACCCAGTACTTC.

This clonotype was observed at least ten times. The chain is built from TRBV10-3 and TRBJ2-1, with 14 bases fitting TRBD2. Germline V gives CDR1 ENHRY, CDR2 SYGVKD. The J segment lost 3 bases and the V segment lost 3 bases, leaving 4 bases of the junction unmatched. The CDR3 sequence is 17 residues long. The CDR3 DNA reads TGTGCCATCAGTGACTATGGGACTAGCGGGAGCTACAATGAGCAGTTCTTC. Protein: CAISDYGTSGSYNEQFF.

There are many counts of this clonotype. The J gene is TRBJ2-4, the V gene TRBV12-3 or TRBV12-4; the D is unclear. V was pared by 1 base and J by 3 bases, with 10 bases between. The CDR3 length is 15 residues. CDR3 protein: CASSLEGRFKNIQYF. CDR3 sequence (DNA): TGTGCCAGCAGTTTAGAGGGCAGGTTCAAAAACATTCAGTACTTC.

This clonotype was recorded many times. The chain employs TRBV5-1 and TRBJ1-4; 8 nucleotides match TRBD1. This CDR3 region has 14 residues. CDR1 is SGHRS and CDR2 is YFSETQ in the germline V gene. J gave up 7 bases and V 4 bases, and 6 bases lay outside the gene matches. This CDR3 is CASSPGQGGEKLFF. For the CDR3, the DNA is TGCGCCAGCAGCCCAGGACAGGGTGGTGAAAAACTGTTTTTT.

A remark on this clonotype: A junction boundary mismatches the germline segment, possibly from a read error. The chain combines TRBV4-3 with TRBJ2-2, with a weak D call TRBD1 (6 bases). The CDR3 consists of 16 residues. CDR1 is LGHNA, CDR2 YSLEER, per germline. CDR3 amino acids: CASSQLGQGNTGDLFF. The DNA for the CDR3 is TGCGCCAGCAGCCAATTGGGACAAGGGAACACCGGGGACCTGTTTTTT.

V and J are TRBV6-5 and TRBJ2-1, with 12 bases fitting TRBD2. The CDR3 totals 18 residues. Germline-derived CDR1 and CDR2 are MNHEY and SVGAGI. The V gene end was trimmed by 3 bases and the J gene end by 3 bases; junction bases not matched to a gene: 9. The CDR3 coding sequence is TGTGCCAGCAGTTATCCCCGGACTAGCGGGATCCGCTACAATGAGCAGTTCTTC. It encodes CASSYPRTSGIRYNEQFF.

The chain is built from TRBV11-1 and TRBJ2-1, with TRBD1 identical over 7 bases. Germline trimming cut 5 bases from V and 8 bases from J; bases unmatched to any gene: 6. The length of the CDR3 is 13 residues. The V gene's germline CDR1 is SGHAT and CDR2 FQDESV (reference sequence). The CDR3 spells CASSIGQDYEQFF. The CDR3 region has the DNA TGTGCCAGCAGCATTGGACAGGACTATGAGCAGTTCTTC.

This clonotype has only a few counts. This rearrangement joins TRBV2 to TRBJ1-4, with 9 bases aligning to TRBD1. Germline V CDR1 and CDR2: SNHLY, FYNNEI. The V and J ends lost 8 bases and 4 bases, in that order; junction bases with no gene match: 2. This CDR3 comprises 13 residues. This chain's CDR3 is CASGQGINEKLFF. CDR3 coding DNA: TGTGCCAGCGGACAGGGGATTAATGAAAAACTGTTTTTT.

In its sample, this clonotype was seen many times. The chain has TRBV14 and TRBJ2-3, with D maybe TRBD2 (6 bases). The CDR3 sequence is 13 residues long. Trimming pared 4 bases from V and 6 bases from J, leaving 11 bases between. Germline V gives CDR1 SGHDN, CDR2 FVKESK. CDR3: CASSRAEGDTQYF. DNA of the CDR3: TGTGCCAGCAGCCGGGCGGAGGGGGATACGCAGTATTTT.

The chain employs TRBV21-1 and TRBJ2-3; TRBD1, as called in the table, went unchecked against the DNA. TRBV21-1 constitutes a pseudogene. The CDR3 loop spans 16 amino acids. The CDR3 nucleotides read TGTGCCAGTAGAGGGGATAGGGACGTAGTGACAGATACGCAGTATTTT. Its protein is CASRGDRDVVTDTQYF.

This clonotype was seen repeatedly, ten times or more. The chain employs TRBV7-8 and TRBJ1-2; the D is unclear. Looked up from germline, CDR1 is SGHVS and CDR2 is FQNEAQ. Between the trimmed V and J ends, which lost 2 bases and 8 bases, there was a span of 12 bases. The CDR3 sequence is 13 residues long. CDR3 residues: CASSLIGGRGYTF. The CDR3 DNA follows: TGTGCCAGCAGCTTAATTGGCGGCCGAGGCTACACCTTC.